This T cell receptor (beta chain) was identified in a study of spatial heterogeneity in lung cancer. Study overall: Alpha-chain detections were consistently fewer than beta-chain detections among the sequences. General observations from the study: Ubiquitous, expanded tumor-derived TCRs were more frequently observed in blood at resection than at follow-up.

Every individual TCR cDNA molecule carried its own unique molecular identifier, which allowed correction of PCR and sequencing errors. From the 5' RACE reads, TCRdb called clonotypes with MiXCR, one entry per CDR3 protein. The table includes some 70,000 distinct CDR3 sequences, roughly 13% detected once. Details on this clonotype: Its target is unknown.

The time point was: sample taken at primary tumor resection. Whole RNA came from tumor, nontumor lung or frozen PBMC and was sequenced without being sorted. Untreated early-stage non-small cell lung cancer patients, about 70 in total, were the donors. In germline, CDR1 is SGHAT, CDR2 FQNNGV. Trimming removed 5 bases at V and 4 bases at J, with 6 bases between. The CDR3 runs to 12 residues. The chain combines TRBV11-2 with TRBJ1-3; D not certain. The receptor's source is a male donor with early-stage non-small cell lung cancer. The sample here was PBMCs, taken at surgery. The CDR3 protein is CASSPSGNTIYF. The CDR3 nucleotides read TGTGCCAGCAGCCCGAGCGGAAACACCATATATTTT.